These 27 T cell receptor beta chains were sequenced from one sample in a study of siplizumab effects on memory and regulatory T cells. This table comes from immunoSEQ multiplex PCR, and its TCRdb copy is limited to in-frame clones, with some not included. The sample consists of just over 50,000 clones, about 97% of them appearing once. Material: naive CD4+ T cells sorted from blood. All receptors come from a human donor in good health.

V is TRBV29-1 and J is TRBJ2-7; D ambiguous. CDR3 length: 12 residues. Trimming cost V 3 bases and J 0 bases, with 6 bases left between them. Germline V gene lookup returns CDR1 SQVTM and CDR2 ANQGSEA. The CDR3: CSVEYNSYEQYF. The CDR3 DNA sequence: TGCAGCGTTGAGTACAACTCCTACGAGCAGTACTTC.

The gene calls are TRBV6-1 and TRBJ2-1; 11 bases map to TRBD2. V lost 6 bases and J lost 8; bases outside the gene matches: 3. The length of the CDR3 is 13 residues. The V gene's germline CDR1 is MNHNS and CDR2 SASEGT. This CDR3 reads CASRTSGTHEQFF. The DNA for the CDR3 is TGTGCCAGCAGGACTAGCGGGACGCATGAGCAGTTCTTC.

The rearrangement joins TRBV7-3 to TRBJ2-1, with 14 bases lining up with TRBD2. Germline CDR1 and CDR2: SGHTA and FQGTGA. J gave up 6 bases and V 0 bases, and 13 bases lay outside the gene matches. The CDR3 has 20 amino acids. CDR3 nucleotide sequence: TGTGCCAGCAGCTTAACTCCGGGACTAGCGGGAGCAAGAGCTCTCAATGAGCAGTTCTTC. This translates into CASSLTPGLAGARALNEQFF.

The J gene is TRBJ2-7, the V gene TRBV11-2, with 9 positions matching TRBD2. The CDR3 spans 15 residues. The ends lost 6 bases at V and 0 bases at J; junction bases unmatched: 6. Germline CDR1 is SGHAT and CDR2 is FQNNGV. CDR3 residues: CASSLTSGYSYEQYF. DNA of the CDR3: TGTGCCAGCAGTTTAACTAGCGGGTACTCCTACGAGCAGTACTTC.

This chain uses TRBV19 with TRBJ2-7, with 7 nucleotides matching TRBD2. From germline, CDR1 is LNHDA and CDR2 SQIVND (reference sequence). Losses at the gene ends were 5 bases for V and 5 bases for J; bases not matched to a gene: 15. CDR3 length: 16 residues. The CDR3, as DNA: TGTGCCAGTAGTTCGAGGGGCGGGAGATGGGTGGACGAGCAGTACTTC. Its protein product is CASSSRGGRWVDEQYF.

As concerns this clone: At one end the junction does not follow the germline gene, possibly because of a read error. The genes are TRBV14 and TRBJ2-1; D call uncertain. The CDR3 length is 11 residues. Germline V gene sequence: CDR1 SGHDN, CDR2 FVKESK. As DNA, the CDR3 is TGTGCCGGCAGCCAAGGCAGTGAGCAGTTCTTC. Translation gives CAGSQGSEQFF.

The rearrangement uses TRBV6-5 and TRBJ2-7; 9 bases align to TRBD1. From germline, CDR1 is MNHEY and CDR2 SVGAGI. The ends lost 7 bases at V and 3 bases at J; junction bases unmatched: 10. The CDR3 consists of 15 residues. The CDR3 coding sequence is TGTGCCAGCACCGACCCTGGGACAGGGATCTACGAGCAGTACTTC. This translates into CASTDPGTGIYEQYF.

The chain combines TRBV19 with TRBJ1-5; D remains ambiguous. Germline assignment: CDR1 LNHDA and CDR2 SQIVND (reference sequence). The CDR3 extends over 13 amino acids. V lost 7 bases and J lost 2, with 9 bases in between. The CDR3 spells CASNKGGNQPQHF. In DNA, the CDR3 is TGTGCCAGTAACAAGGGAGGCAATCAGCCCCAGCATTTT.

The chain has TRBV7-8 and TRBJ2-5, with D uncertain. The CDR3 runs to 14 residues. Looked up from germline, CDR1 is SGHVS and CDR2 is FQNEAQ. With 7 bases removed from V and 0 bases from J, the gap between germline ends came to 12 bases. The CDR3, as DNA: TGTGCCAGCACCGGAGACTCGTACCAAGAGACCCAGTACTTC. Protein: CASTGDSYQETQYF.

The V call is TRBV5-5, the J call TRBJ1-4, with D unclear. Germline V CDR1 and CDR2: SGHKS, YYEKEE (reference sequence). V was trimmed by 1 base and J by 0 bases, leaving 4 bases between them. This CDR3 has 14 residues. CDR3 coding DNA: TGTGCCAGCAGCTTGACCACAACTAATGAAAAACTGTTTTTT. Its protein product is CASSLTTTNEKLFF. The full variable domain, with the rest looked up from reference TRBV5-5 and TRBJ1-4, is DAGVTQSPTHLIKTRGQQVTLRCSPISGHKSVSWYQQVLGQGPQFIFQYYEKEERGRGNFPDRFSARQFPNYSSELNVNALLLGDSALYLCASSLTTTNEKLFFGSGTQLSVL.

The chain recombines TRBV19 with TRBJ2-1, with D uncertain. The V end was cut by 3 bases, the J end by 5 bases, with 8 bases between. Germline V gives CDR1 LNHDA, CDR2 SQIVND (reference sequence). CDR3 size: 13 residues. CDR3 nucleotide sequence: TGTGCCAGTAGTATCATGTCAGACAATGAGCAGTTCTTC. Amino acids: CASSIMSDNEQFF.

This clone was seen a single time. The CDR3 DNA reads TGTGCCAGCAGCCCGGGGTCGGCAGGGGACTATGGCTACACCTTC. It is translated as CASSPGSAGDYGYTF. V gene TRBV11-3 combines with J gene TRBJ1-2, with D perhaps matching TRBD1 (6 bases). Deletions cut 5 bases from V and 3 bases from J, with 16 bases between. This CDR3 has 15 residues. CDR1 is SGHNT and CDR2 is YENEEA in the germline V gene.

V and J are TRBV6-5 and TRBJ1-2; 11 nucleotides match TRBD1. Losses at the gene ends were 8 bases for V and 5 bases for J; bases not matched to a gene: 4. Germline assignment: CDR1 MNHEY and CDR2 SVGAGI. This CDR3 region has 13 residues. CDR3 region: CASSRDRGYGYTF. CDR3 DNA: TGTGCCAGCTCGCGGGACAGGGGGTATGGCTACACCTTC.

This sequence joins TRBV5-6 and TRBJ2-7, with D tentatively TRBD2 (5 bases). With 4 bases removed from V and 0 bases from J, the gap between germline ends came to 11 bases. Looked up from germline, CDR1 is SGHDT and CDR2 is YYEEEE. The CDR3 has 14 amino acids. CDR3 sequence (DNA): TGTGCCAGCAGCGGGGTTGGGAGCTCCTACGAGCAGTACTTC. Amino acids: CASSGVGSSYEQYF.

This chain links TRBV28 with TRBJ2-5; 8 nucleotides agree with TRBD1. The CDR3 loop spans 17 amino acids. Per the germline V gene, CDR1 is MDHEN and CDR2 is SYDVKM. Unmatched junction bases numbered 11, after V lost 0 bases and J lost 5 bases. CDR3 sequence reads: CASSLWGFRTGRETQYF. The CDR3 bases are TGTGCCAGCAGTTTATGGGGGTTTCGGACAGGGCGGGAGACCCAGTACTTC.

This chain connects TRBV7-9 to TRBJ2-7; D not resolved. Germline values: CDR1 SEHNR, CDR2 FQNEAQ (reference sequence). Deletions cut 2 bases from V and 3 bases from J, with 5 bases between. CDR3 length: 12 amino acids. The CDR3 is CASSLTLYEQYF. In DNA form, the CDR3 reads TGTGCCAGCAGCTTAACTCTCTACGAGCAGTACTTC. The full variable domain, rest sourced from reference TRBV7-9 and TRBJ2-7, is DTGVSQNPRHKITKRGQNVTFRCDPISEHNRLYWYRQTLGQGPEFLTYFQNEAQLEKSRLLSDRFSAERPKGSFSTLEIQRTEQGDSAMYLCASSLTLYEQYFGPGTRLTVT.

This chain links TRBV19 with TRBJ1-2; possibly TRBD1 for D (5 bases). In germline, CDR1 is LNHDA, CDR2 SQIVND (reference sequence). V was shortened by 2 bases and J by 2 bases, with 12 bases between the two germline ends. The CDR3 runs 15 residues. The CDR3 bases are TGTGCCAGTAGTATATCCCGTGGGGGGAACTATGGCTACACCTTC. It specifies CASSISRGGNYGYTF.

The chain employs TRBV6-1 and TRBJ2-1, with 8 bases fitting TRBD2. V lost 4 bases and J lost 7; bases outside the gene matches: 6. The germline V gene encodes CDR1 MNHNS and CDR2 SASEGT. This CDR3 region has 14 residues. CDR3: CASSASGSRNEQFF. Here the CDR3 DNA reads TGTGCCAGCAGTGCCAGCGGGAGTCGGAATGAGCAGTTCTTC.

The chain employs TRBV19 and TRBJ2-2; D perhaps matches TRBD2 (6 bases). Between the trimmed V and J ends, which lost 3 bases and 5 bases, there was a span of 16 bases. Germline V gene lookup returns CDR1 LNHDA and CDR2 SQIVND (reference sequence). CDR3 length equals 16 residues. CDR3 sequence: CASSMPGLKRTGELFF. The DNA for the CDR3 is TGTGCCAGTAGTATGCCGGGACTCAAGAGGACCGGGGAGCTGTTTTTT.

This sequence joins TRBV5-8 and TRBJ2-1; D is unclear. V dropped 4 bases and J dropped 6 bases, with 8 bases sitting between them. The germline gives CDR1 SGHTS, CDR2 YDEGEE. CDR3 length equals 12 residues. The CDR3 protein is CASSPPGNEQFF. In DNA, the CDR3 is TGTGCCAGCAGCCCCCCCGGCAATGAGCAGTTCTTC.

This chain links TRBV7-9 with TRBJ2-7; TRBD1 matches at 10 bases. This CDR3 has 15 amino acids. V shed 2 bases and J 4 bases; nucleotides not matched to a gene: 5. Germline values: CDR1 SEHNR, CDR2 FQNEAQ (reference sequence). The CDR3 DNA follows: TGTGCCAGCAGCTTAATGGACAGGGGGAGGTACGAGCAGTACTTC. Residues: CASSLMDRGRYEQYF.

The J gene is TRBJ2-7, the V gene TRBV27; unclear D gene. The CDR3 is 13 amino acids. The V gene's germline CDR1 is MNHEY and CDR2 SMNVEV (reference sequence). Trimming stripped 3 bases from V and 2 bases from J, with 8 bases between. CDR3 loop: CASSFRGTYEQYF. The CDR3 bases are TGTGCCAGCAGTTTCCGCGGTACCTACGAGCAGTACTTC.

The gene calls are TRBV5-1 and TRBJ2-1; 8 bases are a match to TRBD2. Germline CDR1 SGHRS, CDR2 YFSETQ. Trimming took 4 bases from V and 0 from J; bases not matched to a gene: 6. The CDR3 is 16 residues long. The CDR3 region has the DNA TGCGCCAGCAGCCGAGAAGGGACTAGCTCCTACAATGAGCAGTTCTTC. Residues: CASSREGTSSYNEQFF.

The chain carries TRBV23-1 and TRBJ1-2, with TRBD1 matching over 10 bases. TRBV23-1 is sorted into the ORF group, with uncertain function. The V segment lost 2 bases and the J segment 8 bases; nucleotides outside the gene matches: 2. This CDR3 comprises 13 residues. The CDR3 nucleotides are TGCGCCAGCAGTCAAGGGACAGGGGTAGGCTACACCTTC. Translating gives CASSQGTGVGYTF.

The chain links TRBV27 to TRBJ2-2; D not resolved. In germline, CDR1 is MNHEY, CDR2 SMNVEV (reference sequence). The V and J ends lost 1 base and 0 bases respectively, with 3 bases between them. The CDR3 has 14 residues. This CDR3 reads CASSLYTNTGELFF. CDR3 in DNA: TGTGCCAGCAGTTTATATACGAACACCGGGGAGCTGTTTTTT.

The chain recombines TRBV5-1 with TRBJ2-1; TRBD1 might be the D (5 bases). Trimming took off 2 bases at V and 3 bases at J, with 12 bases between the two ends. The CDR3 spans 15 residues. Germline CDR1 and CDR2: SGHRS and YFSETQ. In nucleotides, the CDR3 is TGCGCCAGCAGCTTTCAGGGTCTCCTCTACAATGAGCAGTTCTTC. Residues: CASSFQGLLYNEQFF.

V usage is TRBV4-1 and J usage is TRBJ1-2, with 7 positions matching TRBD1. Germline V gene lookup returns CDR1 MGHRA and CDR2 YSYEKL. The CDR3 is 14 residues long. Unmatched junction bases numbered 5, after V lost 3 bases and J lost 4 bases. CDR3 DNA: TGCGCCAGCAGCCAGATCAGGGACAGCTATGGCTACACCTTC. Protein: CASSQIRDSYGYTF.